The 15 T cell receptor beta chains below all came from one sample that was sequenced in a study of cytomegalovirus exposure and HLA in healthy donors. Sequencing used immunoSEQ multiplex PCR; TCRdb keeps in-frame clones, though not all of them. The sample has 110,000 or so clones; 86% are singletons. Sequencing was performed on PBMCs. These receptor sequences come from a man aged 18 to 30 in good health and CMV-seronegative.

The chain links TRBV5-1 to TRBJ1-2; TRBD1 matches at 8 bases. This CDR3 has 16 residues. CDR1 and CDR2 (germline): SGHRS, YFSETQ. The trim removed 0 bases at V and 8 bases at J, leaving 12 bases unmatched. The CDR3 here is CASSLGTGQGTEGYTF. Here the CDR3 DNA reads TGCGCCAGCAGCTTGGGTACTGGACAGGGAACGGAGGGCTACACCTTC.

J is TRBJ1-3 and V is TRBV5-1, with 10 positions matching TRBD1. CDR3 length equals 15 residues. Germline V lookup: CDR1 SGHRS, CDR2 YFSETQ. V was clipped by 4 bases and J by 4 bases; unmatched bases: 5. The CDR3 loop is CASSPRTGGGNTIYF. DNA for the CDR3: TGCGCCAGCAGCCCCCGGACAGGGGGAGGAAACACCATATATTTT.

The gene calls are TRBV30 and TRBJ2-6; D gene ambiguous. Trimming cost V 5 bases and J 5 bases, with 4 bases left between them. This CDR3 comprises 11 residues. Germline-derived CDR1 and CDR2 are GTSNPN and SVGIG (reference sequence). CDR3 in DNA: TGTGCCTGGGAGAGGGCCAACGTCCTGACTTTC. Translating it yields CAWERANVLTF.

The chain uses TRBV7-9 and TRBJ2-5, with TRBD2 matching over 7 bases. CDR1 and CDR2 from the germline V gene are SEHNR and FQNEAQ (reference sequence). V was pared by 2 bases and J by 2 bases, with 14 bases of the junction left unmatched. This CDR3 is built from 18 residues. Here the CDR3 DNA reads TGTGCCAGCAGCTTACTTCTGGCGGGAGAGGCTGTTCAAGAGACCCAGTACTTC. Translating it yields CASSLLLAGEAVQETQYF.

V gene TRBV7-8 combines with J gene TRBJ1-2; D may be TRBD1 (6 bases). V lost 1 base, J lost 5 bases, and 14 bases lay in between. Germline V CDR1 and CDR2: SGHVS, FQNEAQ. The CDR3 length is 15 residues. The CDR3 sequence is CASSLDGQGWYGYTF. In DNA, the CDR3 is TGTGCCAGCAGCTTAGATGGGCAGGGGTGGTATGGCTACACCTTC.

V usage is TRBV27 and J usage is TRBJ1-1, with 9 nucleotides matching TRBD1. Trimming at V came to 5 bases and at J to 4 bases, leaving 8 bases not matched to a gene. The CDR3 sequence is 15 residues long. Germline CDR1 reads MNHEY; CDR2 reads SMNVEV (reference sequence). CDR3 region: CASSLRTGDPTEAFF. As DNA, the CDR3 is TGTGCCAGCAGTCTCCGGACAGGGGATCCCACTGAAGCTTTCTTT.

The chain is built from TRBV18 and TRBJ1-3; D gene uncertain. Trimming cost V 2 bases and J 1 base, with 15 bases left between them. The germline gives CDR1 KGHSH, CDR2 LQKENI. This CDR3 is built from 17 residues. CDR3 sequence: CASSPKVLGASGNTIYF. The CDR3 nucleotides read TGTGCCAGCTCACCAAAGGTTTTGGGCGCGTCTGGAAACACCATATATTTT.

The chain joins TRBV6-5 to TRBJ1-4, with D possibly matching TRBD1 (5 bases). From germline, CDR1 is MNHEY and CDR2 SVGAGI. The CDR3 has 14 amino acids. Trimming removed 5 bases from V and 3 bases from J, with 10 bases in between. CDR3 amino acids: CASSRRDANEKLFF. As DNA, the CDR3 is TGTGCCAGCAGTCGCAGGGATGCTAATGAAAAACTGTTTTTT.

The CDR3 coding sequence is TGTGCCAGCCGGACCAGGGGGCTGGAGGGTGAAAAACTGTTTTTT. It specifies CASRTRGLEGEKLFF. V usage is TRBV5-8 and J usage is TRBJ1-4; 8 bases map to TRBD1. This CDR3 is 15 amino acids long. V gave up 7 bases and J gave up 7 bases; unmatched junction bases: 12. Germline V gives CDR1 SGHTS, CDR2 YDEGEE.

The V gene is TRBV7-9, the J gene TRBJ1-5; the D is unclear. Germline CDR1 and CDR2: SEHNR and FQNEAQ (reference sequence). The length of the CDR3 is 13 residues. Trimming removed 1 base from V and 3 bases from J, with 4 bases in between. The chain's CDR3 is CASSLDLNQPQHF. The CDR3, as DNA: TGTGCCAGCAGCTTAGATCTCAATCAGCCCCAGCATTTT.

This clone has only a few counts. The chain links TRBV5-4 to TRBJ1-1; D is possibly TRBD1 (5 bases). Germline CDR1 and CDR2: SGHNT and YYREEE (reference sequence). The V end was cut by 4 bases, the J end by 3 bases, with 16 bases between. CDR3 size: 15 residues. Here the CDR3 reads CASSPGPEGYTEAFF. CDR3 DNA sequence: TGTGCCAGCAGCCCAGGCCCGGAGGGGTACACTGAAGCTTTCTTT.

The chain is built from TRBV10-3 and TRBJ1-1; D possibly corresponds to TRBD1 (5 bases). This CDR3 spans 14 amino acids. Germline assignment: CDR1 ENHRY and CDR2 SYGVKD. V was clipped by 6 bases and J by 2 bases, with 13 bases between them. Written as DNA, the CDR3 is TGTGCCATCAGGGGGACTGGCCGAAACACTGAAGCTTTCTTT. Translation: CAIRGTGRNTEAFF.

The chain has TRBV27 and TRBJ2-7; TRBD2 agrees at 7 bases. This CDR3 comprises 15 residues. V dropped 5 bases and J dropped 4; count of bases not matched to a gene: 11. Germline CDR1 reads MNHEY; CDR2 reads SMNVEV (reference sequence). The CDR3 loop reads CASSPAGQALYEQYF. The CDR3 DNA reads TGTGCCAGCAGTCCAGCGGGGCAGGCGCTGTACGAGCAGTACTTC.

V and J are TRBV5-1 and TRBJ2-3; unclear D gene. CDR3 length: 11 amino acids. Germline assignment: CDR1 SGHRS and CDR2 YFSETQ. Trimming took 6 bases from V and 3 from J, leaving 5 bases between them. The CDR3 loop reads CASTYTDTQYF. CDR3 bases: TGCGCCAGCACCTATACAGATACGCAGTATTTT.

The chain carries TRBV6-5 and TRBJ1-2; 8 bases are a match to TRBD1. The germline V gene has CDR1 MNHEY and CDR2 SVGAGI. V shed 5 bases, J shed 8 bases, and the junction held 10 bases outside the gene matches. The CDR3 totals 14 residues. The CDR3 nucleotides are TGTGCCAGCAGTAACTTGGACAGGGTGGGCGGCTACACCTTC. It yields the protein CASSNLDRVGGYTF.